One sample yielded the 25 T cell receptor beta chains listed below, sequenced in a study of response to subunit inactivated influenza vaccine. One entry per CDR3 protein, called by TCRdb with MiXCR from the RT-PCR reads. The table shows under 200,000 distinct CDR3 sequences, with about 11% occurring only once. The material was CD8+ T cells sorted from PBMCs, obtained approximately 25 months after vaccination. The receptors shown here come from a man between 50 and 75 years old who received an inactivated influenza vaccine.

V is TRBV25-1 and J is TRBJ2-3; TRBD2 matches 8 bases. Germline CDR1 and CDR2: MGHDK and SYGVNS. The V and J ends lost 4 bases and 14 bases, in that order; junction bases with no gene match: 8. The CDR3 extends over 12 amino acids. CDR3 protein: CASSVQSGSLYF. Here the CDR3 DNA reads TGTGCCAGCAGTGTCCAAAGCGGGAGTTTGTATTTT.

This clonotype was observed many times. The chain links TRBV4-2 to TRBJ2-1; D call uncertain. The CDR3 sequence is 17 residues long. The ends were cut back, 0 bases at V and 0 bases at J, with 12 bases in the middle. Germline V lookup: CDR1 LGHNA, CDR2 YNFKEQ. The CDR3 sequence: CASSQDLRLYSYNEQFF. Written as DNA, the CDR3 is TGTGCCAGCAGCCAAGATCTGCGGCTCTACTCCTACAATGAGCAGTTCTTC.

This clonotype was seen more than once but under ten times. J is TRBJ2-2 and V is TRBV30, with D possibly called TRBD1 or TRBD2 (5 bases each). V lost 5 bases and J 1 base, leaving 11 bases between the germline ends. Germline CDR1 and CDR2: GTSNPN and SVGIG (reference sequence). CDR3 length equals 14 residues. The CDR3 region has the DNA TGTGCCTGGGAGGGGAGTCTGAACACCGGGGAGCTGTTTTTT. It yields the protein CAWEGSLNTGELFF.

This clonotype was picked up many times. CDR3 nucleotides: TGTGCCAGCAGCTTGCGCACCTACGAGCAGTACTTC. This gives the protein CASSLRTYEQYF. J is TRBJ2-7 and V is TRBV5-6; D gene uncertain. Trimming took off 1 base at V and 2 bases at J, with 4 bases between the two ends. This CDR3 spans 12 amino acids. CDR1 and CDR2 from the germline V gene are SGHDT and YYEEEE. The full variable domain, its missing parts supplied by reference TRBV5-6 and TRBJ2-7, is DAGVTQSPTHLIKTRGQQVTLRCSPKSGHDTVSWYQQALGQGPQFIFQYYEEEERQRGNFPDRFSGHQFPNYSSELNVNALLLGDSALYLCASSLRTYEQYFGPGTRLTVT.

This clonotype was counted between two and nine times. The rearrangement links TRBV9 to TRBJ2-7, with D unclear. Trimming removed 0 bases at V and 3 bases at J, with 10 bases between. Germline assignment: CDR1 SGDLS and CDR2 YYNGEE. The CDR3 is made up of 14 amino acids. The CDR3 loop is CASSVGGSLYEQYF. CDR3 nucleotides: TGTGCCAGCAGCGTAGGAGGAAGCCTCTACGAGCAGTACTTC.

The chain joins TRBV27 to TRBJ2-5; D unresolved. CDR1 and CDR2 (germline): MNHEY, SMNVEV (reference sequence). Trimming removed 0 bases from V and 2 bases from J, with 7 bases in between. CDR3 length: 14 amino acids. CDR3: CASSLSLRQETQYF. The CDR3 DNA sequence: TGTGCCAGCAGTTTATCGCTGAGGCAAGAGACCCAGTACTTC.

The CDR3 region has the DNA TGCGCCAGCAGCCAAGATTGGGGTAGCGGGAGAACAGATACGCAGTATTTT. It specifies CASSQDWGSGRTDTQYF. The chain joins TRBV4-3 to TRBJ2-3; 9 bases are a match to TRBD2. Germline CDR1 and CDR2: LGHNA and YSLEER. This CDR3 is 17 amino acids long. V dropped 0 bases and J dropped 3; count of bases not matched to a gene: 7.

The chain recombines TRBV12-3 or TRBV12-4 with TRBJ2-1; D is possibly TRBD1 (5 bases). Trimming removed 3 bases from V and 4 bases from J, with 13 bases in between. The CDR3 sequence is 15 residues long. CDR3 protein: CASSLGPHRYNEQFF. The CDR3 bases are TGTGCCAGCAGTTTGGGGCCACACCGTTACAATGAGCAGTTCTTC.

This clonotype turned up a few times. CDR3 nucleotides: TGTGCCAGCAGCCAAGGGGATTACGAGCAGTACTTC. This encodes CASSQGDYEQYF. The V call is TRBV14, the J call TRBJ2-7; no clear D gene. V was clipped by 1 base and J by 4 bases, with 5 bases between them. Germline V CDR1 and CDR2: SGHDN, FVKESK. This CDR3 region has 12 residues.

The chain recombines TRBV20-1 with TRBJ2-1; the D is unclear. The CDR3 has 13 residues. Looked up from germline, CDR1 is DFQATT and CDR2 is SNEGSKA (reference sequence). The germline V and J ends were trimmed by 6 bases and 2 bases, with 11 bases remaining between them. CDR3 DNA: TGCAGTGCGACGCTCCCTACCTACAATGAGCAGTTCTTC. Its protein product is CSATLPTYNEQFF.

This clonotype was found a few times. This sequence joins TRBV14 and TRBJ1-1, with 7 positions matching TRBD1. V trimming: 6 bases; J trimming: 0 bases; junction bases outside the gene matches: 7. This CDR3 is built from 15 residues. CDR1 and CDR2 from the germline V gene are SGHDN and FVKESK. CDR3 sequence (DNA): TGTGCCAGCAGTATACCGGGACAGCTGAACACTGAAGCTTTCTTT. Translating it yields CASSIPGQLNTEAFF.

The J gene is TRBJ2-6, the V gene TRBV9; D is unclear. This CDR3 comprises 16 residues. Trimming took off 0 bases at V and 1 base at J, with 8 bases between the two ends. Germline CDR1 SGDLS, CDR2 YYNGEE. The CDR3: CASSVAGGSGANVLTF. CDR3 DNA: TGTGCCAGCAGCGTAGCGGGCGGATCTGGGGCCAACGTCCTGACTTTC.

As to this clonotype: The junction departs from the called germline gene at one end, perhaps through a read error. The chain carries TRBV29-1 and TRBJ2-1, with 9 bases identical to TRBD2. The length of the CDR3 is 16 residues. Per germline, CDR1 SQVTM and CDR2 ANQGSEA. CDR3 region: CSFEQPTGLAYNEQFF. As DNA, the CDR3 is TGCAGCTTTGAACAACCTACGGGACTAGCTTACAATGAGCAGTTCTTC.

This clonotype was seen only a few times. The J gene is TRBJ2-6, the V gene TRBV28; weak D call: TRBD1 (6 bases). This CDR3 has 18 amino acids. Trimming pared 2 bases from V and 0 bases from J, leaving 14 bases between. The germline CDR1 and CDR2 sequences are MDHEN and SYDVKM. CDR3 in amino acids: CASSLVQGLLSGANVLTF. The CDR3 DNA sequence: TGTGCCAGCAGTTTAGTACAGGGCCTCCTCTCTGGGGCCAACGTCCTGACTTTC.

This rearrangement joins TRBV18 to TRBJ1-6, with no clear D. The CDR3 consists of 17 residues. V gave up 3 bases and J gave up 7 bases, with 19 bases separating them. The germline V gene has CDR1 KGHSH and CDR2 LQKENI. This CDR3 reads CASSPLSPRVGNSPLHF. The CDR3, as DNA: TGTGCCAGCTCACCTTTAAGCCCCAGAGTAGGAAATTCACCCCTCCACTTT.

This clonotype was seen repeatedly, ten times or more. Here the CDR3 DNA reads TGTGCCAGCAGCTTAGGCCTTGAGCGGGAGGTCACAGATACGCAGTATTTT. It codes for CASSLGLEREVTDTQYF. The chain has TRBV7-9 and TRBJ2-3; 9 bases match TRBD2. Germline V gene data show CDR1 as SEHNR and CDR2 as FQNEAQ (reference sequence). The J segment lost 2 bases and the V segment lost 1 base, leaving 7 bases of the junction unmatched. The CDR3 runs to 17 residues. Full variable domain (rest looked up from reference TRBV7-9 and TRBJ2-3): DTGVSQNPRHKITKRGQNVTFRCDPISEHNRLYWYRQTLGQGPEFLTYFQNEAQLEKSRLLSDRFSAERPKGSFSTLEIQRTEQGDSAMYLCASSLGLEREVTDTQYFGPGTRLTVL.

This clonotype was seen a handful of times. V and J are TRBV13 and TRBJ1-2, with D possibly matching TRBD1 (5 bases). This CDR3 is 16 amino acids long. CDR1 and CDR2 (germline): PRHDT, FYEKMQ (reference sequence). Deletions cut 5 bases from V and 0 bases from J, with 16 bases between. The CDR3 region has the DNA TGTGCCAGCAGCCCTCTACAGGACCTATCTAACTATGGCTACACCTTC. Amino acid sequence: CASSPLQDLSNYGYTF.

This clonotype was seen at least ten times. DNA of the CDR3: TGTGCCAGCAGCGTAGAGGGAGGGGGGAATGAGCAGTTCTTC. Its translation: CASSVEGGGNEQFF. The rearrangement links TRBV9 to TRBJ2-1; D might be TRBD2 (7 bases). Trimming shortened V by 0 bases and J by 7 bases, and 11 bases separated the two germline ends. This CDR3 region has 14 residues. From germline, CDR1 is SGDLS and CDR2 YYNGEE.

This rearrangement joins TRBV7-8 to TRBJ1-1; no clear D gene. This CDR3 spans 14 amino acids. Germline V gene sequence: CDR1 SGHVS, CDR2 FQNEAQ. Between the trimmed V and J ends, which lost 2 bases and 1 base, there was a span of 8 bases. DNA for the CDR3: TGTGCCAGCAGCTTAACTAGGGAGAACACTGAAGCTTTCTTT. Its protein is CASSLTRENTEAFF.

This clonotype came up a few times. The rearrangement joins TRBV6-1 to TRBJ2-1; D remains unclear. The CDR3 length is 12 residues. Germline V lookup: CDR1 MNHNS, CDR2 SASEGT. V was trimmed by 8 bases and J by 8 bases, leaving 13 bases between them. Here the CDR3 DNA reads TGTGCCAGCCGCCACGTCGGCTATGAGCAGTTCTTC. As protein: CASRHVGYEQFF.

The chain is built from TRBV29-1 and TRBJ2-1, with TRBD1 identical over 8 bases. The CDR3 covers 12 residues. Germline lookup yields CDR1 SQVTM and CDR2 ANQGSEA. J was trimmed by 5 bases and V by 7 bases; bases with no gene match: 4. The CDR3 DNA reads as TGCAGCGGGGACAGGCTGGACAATGAGCAGTTCTTC. Protein: CSGDRLDNEQFF.

The chain is built from TRBV7-9 and TRBJ2-7; no definite D call. Deletions cut 1 base from V and 10 bases from J, with 23 bases between. CDR3 length: 16 residues. CDR1 and CDR2 from the germline V gene are SEHNR and FQNEAQ (reference sequence). The CDR3 DNA follows: TGTGCCAGCAGCTTAGTAAACGGGTTTCAAGGTCTTGATCAGTACTTC. Translated: CASSLVNGFQGLDQYF.

For this clonotype: A much more abundant neighbour one base away suggests this may be a read error. The chain combines TRBV3-1 with TRBJ2-3; 9 bases match TRBD2. This CDR3 has 18 amino acids. Germline V gene data show CDR1 as LGHDT and CDR2 as YNNKEL (reference sequence). CDR3 sequence reads: CASSQDKVAGVWADMQYF. The CDR3 DNA sequence: TGTGCCAGCAGCCAAGATAAGGTAGCGGGGGTGTGGGCAGATATGCAGTATTTT.

At least ten counts were recorded for this clonotype. The chain links TRBV7-2 to TRBJ2-7; 8 positions agree with TRBD1. V gave up 2 bases and J gave up 3 bases; unmatched junction bases: 3. The germline gives CDR1 SGHTA, CDR2 FQGNSA. The CDR3 contains 14 residues. For the CDR3, the DNA is TGTGCCAGCAGCTTACCGGGACAGGTCTACGAGCAGTACTTC. Protein: CASSLPGQVYEQYF.

This clonotype came up many times. The chain joins TRBV2 to TRBJ1-4; a weak D match, TRBD1 (5 bases). Germline CDR1 is SNHLY and CDR2 is FYNNEI. CDR3 length: 11 amino acids. Trimming shortened V by 10 bases and J by 6 bases, and 9 bases separated the two germline ends. The DNA for the CDR3 is TGTGCCACCTCGGGGGATGAAAAACTGTTTTTT. Protein: CATSGDEKLFF.